A single sample is the source of the 21 T cell receptor beta chains below, sequenced in a study of identical twins. TCRdb processed the 5' RACE reads anew with MiXCR; each CDR3 protein has one entry. The sample records around 1.7 million distinct CDR3 sequences, 32% being singletons. The sequenced material came from cord blood. The receptor source for this set is a newborn girl in good health.

This clonotype was detected a few times. This chain uses TRBV12-3 or TRBV12-4 with TRBJ1-1; 8 bases map to TRBD1. The CDR3 extends over 16 amino acids. Trimming removed 6 bases from V and 3 bases from J; junction bases left unmatched: 12. The DNA of the CDR3 is TGTGCCAGCAGCTCAGGACAGGGAGGTTTGGACACTGAAGCTTTCTTT. Protein sequence: CASSSGQGGLDTEAFF.

The V call is TRBV6-1, the J call TRBJ1-1; D unclear. V lost 0 bases and J 8 bases, leaving 13 bases between the germline ends. The CDR3 totals 14 residues. Germline-derived CDR1 and CDR2 are MNHNS and SASEGT. CDR3 protein: CASSEAPGWREAFF. The DNA for the CDR3 is TGTGCCAGCAGTGAAGCGCCGGGTTGGCGGGAAGCTTTCTTT.

This clonotype was recorded a few times. This chain connects TRBV5-1 to TRBJ2-1, with 12 bases fitting TRBD2. V lost 0 bases and J lost 4; bases outside the gene matches: 5. In germline, CDR1 is SGHRS, CDR2 YFSETQ. This CDR3 is built from 17 residues. The CDR3 bases are TGCGCCAGCAGCTTGGGACTAGCGGGGGAACTATACAATGAGCAGTTCTTC. This translates into CASSLGLAGELYNEQFF.

This clonotype was detected only a few times. V and J are TRBV3-1 and TRBJ2-5; tentatively, D is TRBD2 (5 bases). Trimming took 7 bases from V and 0 from J, leaving 12 bases between them. The germline CDR1 and CDR2 sequences are LGHDT and YNNKEL (reference sequence). CDR3 length: 14 amino acids. Here the CDR3 reads CASNWGAHQETQYF. The CDR3 bases are TGTGCCAGCAATTGGGGAGCCCACCAAGAGACCCAGTACTTC.

The V call is TRBV18, the J call TRBJ2-5, with D perhaps matching TRBD2 (6 bases). The CDR3 covers 15 residues. Germline assignment: CDR1 KGHSH and CDR2 LQKENI. V was pared by 0 bases and J by 0 bases, with 8 bases between. In nucleotides, the CDR3 is TGTGCCAGCTCACCACCGGGGGGACACCAAGAGACCCAGTACTTC. Amino acids: CASSPPGGHQETQYF. Looking up the rest from reference TRBV18 and TRBJ2-5 gives the full variable domain: NAGVMQNPRHLVRRRGQEARLRCSPMKGHSHVYWYRQLPEEGLKFMVYLQKENIIDESGMPKERFSAEFPKEGPSILRIQQVVRGDSAAYFCASSPPGGHQETQYFGPGTRLLVL.

The chain combines TRBV4-2 with TRBJ2-1; a possible D gene is TRBD2 (5 bases). V lost 0 bases to trimming and J lost 10 bases, with 16 bases between them. The CDR3 extends over 15 amino acids. CDR1 and CDR2 (germline): LGHNA, YNFKEQ. This CDR3 reads CASSQDLSRAYEQFF. DNA for the CDR3: TGTGCCAGCAGCCAAGATCTCTCGCGGGCCTACGAGCAGTTCTTC.

The CDR3 DNA follows: TGTGCCAGCAGCTCGACAGGAAGATATAGCAATCAGCCCCAGCATTTT. As protein: CASSSTGRYSNQPQHF. V is TRBV28 and J is TRBJ1-5, with D maybe TRBD1 (6 bases). V lost 6 bases and J 0 bases, leaving 15 bases between the germline ends. The CDR3 sequence is 16 residues long. In germline, CDR1 is MDHEN, CDR2 SYDVKM. Drawing the rest from reference TRBV28 and TRBJ1-5, the complete variable domain is DVKVTQSSRYLVKRTGEKVFLECVQDMDHENMFWYRQDPGLGLRLIYFSYDVKMKEKGDIPEGYSVSREKKERFSLILESASTNQTSMYLCASSSTGRYSNQPQHFGDGTRLSIL.

This chain's CDR3 is CASSFTPRQIHYGYTF. The DNA of the CDR3 is TGTGCCAGCAGTTTCACTCCCCGACAGATCCACTATGGCTACACCTTC. The chain couples TRBV6-5 to TRBJ1-2, with a tentative D call TRBD1 (5 bases). The germline V gene has CDR1 MNHEY and CDR2 SVGAGI. The CDR3 is made up of 16 amino acids. The ends were cut back, 4 bases at V and 3 bases at J, with 18 bases in the middle.

This clonotype was seen a handful of times. The chain couples TRBV5-1 to TRBJ1-2; 7 bases agree with TRBD1. J gave up 4 bases and V 0 bases, and 3 bases lay outside the gene matches. This CDR3 spans 14 amino acids. The V gene's germline CDR1 is SGHRS and CDR2 YFSETQ. The CDR3 region has the DNA TGCGCCAGCAGCTTGGCGTGGACAGGCTATGGCTACACCTTC. As protein: CASSLAWTGYGYTF.

There are a few counts of this clonotype. This chain links TRBV20-1 with TRBJ1-1, with D hard to call. The germline V gene has CDR1 DFQATT and CDR2 SNEGSKA (reference sequence). The CDR3 is 15 residues long. Trimming removed 0 bases from V and 0 bases from J, with 11 bases in between. CDR3 coding DNA: TGCAGTGCTAGAGAGGCGCACCGGGTGAACACTGAAGCTTTCTTT. This translates into CSAREAHRVNTEAFF.

The gene calls are TRBV3-1 and TRBJ2-5, with D perhaps TRBD2 (7 bases). This CDR3 contains 10 residues. V gave up 10 bases and J gave up 13 bases, with 16 bases separating them. Germline assignment: CDR1 LGHDT and CDR2 YNNKEL (reference sequence). In DNA form, the CDR3 reads TGTGCCAAAAGGGGGGGGCAATGGTACTTC. Translating it yields CAKRGGQWYF.

This rearrangement joins TRBV28 to TRBJ2-1, with D unresolved. The CDR3 has 12 residues. The germline V gene has CDR1 MDHEN and CDR2 SYDVKM. V was trimmed by 7 bases and J by 5 bases, leaving 9 bases between them. The CDR3 loop is CASTFGDNEQFF. The CDR3 coding sequence is TGTGCCAGCACGTTTGGGGACAATGAGCAGTTCTTC.

This chain links TRBV29-1 with TRBJ2-5; D is unresolved. Trimming cost V 7 bases and J 2 bases, with 17 bases left between them. This CDR3 region has 14 residues. Per the germline V gene, CDR1 is SQVTM and CDR2 is ANQGSEA. CDR3 sequence (DNA): TGCAGCGCGCCACTCTCGGACCGGCAAGAGACCCAGTACTTC. Its translation: CSAPLSDRQETQYF.

This clonotype has a handful of counts. The gene calls are TRBV20-1 and TRBJ1-2, with TRBD1 matching 7 bases. V was clipped by 6 bases and J by 4 bases; unmatched bases: 8. The germline gives CDR1 DFQATT, CDR2 SNEGSKA (reference sequence). The CDR3 is 13 amino acids. In DNA form, the CDR3 reads TGCAGTGCCCTCGACAGGGCCCCCTATGGCTACACCTTC. It encodes CSALDRAPYGYTF.

In this sample, this clonotype turned up a few times. The J gene is TRBJ2-1, the V gene TRBV11-3, with 9 bases matching TRBD2. Germline V CDR1 and CDR2: SGHNT, YENEEA. The J segment lost 4 bases and the V segment lost 1 base, leaving 8 bases of the junction unmatched. The CDR3 consists of 17 residues. The CDR3 is CASSLGGGRALYNEQFF. The CDR3 nucleotides read TGTGCCAGCAGCTTAGGGGGCGGGAGGGCCCTTTACAATGAGCAGTTCTTC.

This clonotype was recorded only once. The V and J genes are TRBV10-1 and TRBJ2-5; D is perhaps TRBD1 (5 bases). Germline CDR1 reads WNHNN; CDR2 reads SYGVQD (reference sequence). The CDR3 contains 15 residues. The V gene lost 0 bases and the J gene lost 3 bases, with 11 bases spanning the gap. The CDR3 reads CASSESAGREETQYF. CDR3 in DNA: TGCGCCAGCAGTGAGTCTGCAGGCAGGGAAGAGACCCAGTACTTC.

A few counts support this clonotype. This chain's CDR3 is CASSLDWEQYF. The CDR3 bases are TGTGCCAGCAGTTTAGACTGGGAGCAGTACTTC. This rearrangement joins TRBV12-3 or TRBV12-4 to TRBJ2-7; D gene ambiguous. Trimming pared 1 base from V and 7 bases from J, leaving 5 bases between. The CDR3 sequence is 11 residues long.

The V call is TRBV20-1, the J call TRBJ2-7; 11 nucleotides agree with TRBD2. The germline gives CDR1 DFQATT, CDR2 SNEGSKA (reference sequence). CDR3 length: 14 amino acids. Trimming at V came to 5 bases and at J to 7 bases, leaving 10 bases not matched to a gene. Here the CDR3 reads CSAPIAGGYNEQYF. The CDR3 bases are TGCAGTGCTCCAATAGCGGGAGGGTACAATGAGCAGTACTTC.

J is TRBJ2-5 and V is TRBV11-2; 12 bases align to TRBD1. Losses at the gene ends were 8 bases for V and 11 bases for J; bases not matched to a gene: 12. Germline lookup yields CDR1 SGHAT and CDR2 FQNNGV. This CDR3 comprises 14 residues. CDR3 DNA: TGTGCCAGCCAGGCCGGGACAGGGGGCTCTGAGCAGTACTTC. Translation gives CASQAGTGGSEQYF.

The sample holds a few counts of this clonotype. The chain joins TRBV2 to TRBJ2-7; no definite D call. The CDR3 is 11 residues long. Germline assignment: CDR1 SNHLY and CDR2 FYNNEI. V lost 8 bases to trimming and J lost 0 bases, with 5 bases between them. This CDR3 is CASCASYEQYF. CDR3 in DNA: TGTGCCAGCTGTGCCTCCTACGAGCAGTACTTC.

This clonotype was counted a few times. The V call is TRBV11-2, the J call TRBJ2-3; the match to TRBD2 covers 9 bases. The V gene end was trimmed by 7 bases and the J gene end by 0 bases; junction bases not matched to a gene: 23. Germline CDR1 and CDR2: SGHAT and FQNNGV. The CDR3 consists of 21 residues. The chain's CDR3 is CASIPGRLRGRAPSSTDTQYF. Written as DNA, the CDR3 is TGTGCCAGCATCCCCGGCAGACTGCGCGGGAGGGCTCCTTCTAGCACAGATACGCAGTATTTT.